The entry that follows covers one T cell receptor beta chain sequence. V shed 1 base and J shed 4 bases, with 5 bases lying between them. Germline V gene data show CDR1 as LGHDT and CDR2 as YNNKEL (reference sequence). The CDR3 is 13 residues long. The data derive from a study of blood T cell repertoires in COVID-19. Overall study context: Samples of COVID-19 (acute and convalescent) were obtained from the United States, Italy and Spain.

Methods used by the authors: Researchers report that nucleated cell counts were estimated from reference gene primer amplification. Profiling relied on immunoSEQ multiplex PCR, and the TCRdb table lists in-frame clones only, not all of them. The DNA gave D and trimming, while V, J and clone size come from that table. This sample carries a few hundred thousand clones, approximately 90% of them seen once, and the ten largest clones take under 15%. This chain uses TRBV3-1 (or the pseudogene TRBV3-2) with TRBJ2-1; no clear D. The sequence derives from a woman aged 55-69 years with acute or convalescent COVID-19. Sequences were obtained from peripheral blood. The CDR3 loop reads CASSQGGYNEQFF. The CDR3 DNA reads TGTGCCAGCAGCCAAGGAGGATACAATGAGCAGTTCTTC.